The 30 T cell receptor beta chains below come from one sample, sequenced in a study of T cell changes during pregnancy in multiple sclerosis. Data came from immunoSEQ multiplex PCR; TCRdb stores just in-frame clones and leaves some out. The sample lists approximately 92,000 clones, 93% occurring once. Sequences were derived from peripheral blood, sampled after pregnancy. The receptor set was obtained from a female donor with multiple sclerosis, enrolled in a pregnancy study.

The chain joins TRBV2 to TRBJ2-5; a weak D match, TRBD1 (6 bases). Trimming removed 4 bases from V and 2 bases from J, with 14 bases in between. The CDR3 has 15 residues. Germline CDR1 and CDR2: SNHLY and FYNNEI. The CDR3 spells CASSAGTYLQETQYF. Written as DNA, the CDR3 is TGTGCCAGCAGTGCAGGGACATACTTACAAGAGACCCAGTACTTC.

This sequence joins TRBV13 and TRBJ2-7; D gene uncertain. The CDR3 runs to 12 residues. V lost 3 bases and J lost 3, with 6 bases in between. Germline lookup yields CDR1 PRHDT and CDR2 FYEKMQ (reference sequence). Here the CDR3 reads CASSLPGYEQYF. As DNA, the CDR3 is TGTGCCAGCAGCTTGCCGGGCTACGAGCAGTACTTC.

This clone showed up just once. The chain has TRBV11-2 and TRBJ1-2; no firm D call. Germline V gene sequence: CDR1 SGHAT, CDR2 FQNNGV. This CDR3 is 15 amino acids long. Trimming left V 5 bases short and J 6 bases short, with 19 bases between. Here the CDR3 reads CASSPTTKRRDGYTF. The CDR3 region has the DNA TGTGCCAGCAGCCCAACCACAAAGCGGCGTGATGGCTACACCTTC.

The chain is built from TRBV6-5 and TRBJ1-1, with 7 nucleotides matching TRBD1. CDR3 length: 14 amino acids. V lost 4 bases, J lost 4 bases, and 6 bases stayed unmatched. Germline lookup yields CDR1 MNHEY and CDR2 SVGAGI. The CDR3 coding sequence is TGTGCCAGCAGTTTATGGGACAGAGCCACTGAAGCTTTCTTT. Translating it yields CASSLWDRATEAFF.

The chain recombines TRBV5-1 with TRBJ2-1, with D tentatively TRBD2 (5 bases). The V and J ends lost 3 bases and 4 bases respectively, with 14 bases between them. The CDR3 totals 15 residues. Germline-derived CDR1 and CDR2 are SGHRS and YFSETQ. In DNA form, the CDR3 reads TGCGCCAGCAGCTCGGGAATCTCGGGTTACAATGAGCAGTTCTTC. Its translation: CASSSGISGYNEQFF.

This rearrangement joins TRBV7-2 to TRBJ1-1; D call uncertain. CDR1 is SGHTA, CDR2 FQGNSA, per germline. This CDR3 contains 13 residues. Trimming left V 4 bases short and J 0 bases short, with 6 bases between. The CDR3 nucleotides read TGTGCCAGCAGCTCAGGCATGAACACTGAAGCTTTCTTT. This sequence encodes CASSSGMNTEAFF.

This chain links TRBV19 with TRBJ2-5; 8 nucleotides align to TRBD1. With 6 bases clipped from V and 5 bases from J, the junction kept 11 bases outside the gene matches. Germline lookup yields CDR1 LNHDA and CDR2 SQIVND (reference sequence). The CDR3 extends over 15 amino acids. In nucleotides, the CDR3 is TGTGCCAGTAGCCCTTCCAGGGGGCGCGGGGAGACCCAGTACTTC. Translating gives CASSPSRGRGETQYF.

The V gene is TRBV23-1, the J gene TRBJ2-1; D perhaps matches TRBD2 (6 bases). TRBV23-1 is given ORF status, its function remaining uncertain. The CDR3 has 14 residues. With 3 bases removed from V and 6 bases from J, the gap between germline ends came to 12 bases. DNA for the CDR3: TGCGCCAGCAGTCACTACACTAGCCGCAATGAGCAGTTCTTC. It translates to CASSHYTSRNEQFF.

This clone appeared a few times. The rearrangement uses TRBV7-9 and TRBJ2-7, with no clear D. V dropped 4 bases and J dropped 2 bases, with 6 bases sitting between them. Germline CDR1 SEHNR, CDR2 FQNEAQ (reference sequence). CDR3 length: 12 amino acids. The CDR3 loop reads CASSSDTYEQYF. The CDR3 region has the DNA TGTGCCAGCAGCTCCGACACCTACGAGCAGTACTTC.

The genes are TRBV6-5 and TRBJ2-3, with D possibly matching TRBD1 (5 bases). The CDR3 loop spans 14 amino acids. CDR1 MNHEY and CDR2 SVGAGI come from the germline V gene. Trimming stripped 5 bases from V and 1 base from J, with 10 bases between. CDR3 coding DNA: TGTGCCAGCAGTCAACAGGATGGCACAGATACGCAGTATTTT. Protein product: CASSQQDGTDTQYF.

DNA of the CDR3: TGTGCCAGCAGCTTGAGGAGGGTGAACACTGAAGCTTTCTTT. The encoded protein is CASSLRRVNTEAFF. V gene TRBV5-5 combines with J gene TRBJ1-1; D is unresolved. Between the trimmed V and J ends, which lost 1 base and 0 bases, there was a span of 7 bases. CDR1 SGHKS and CDR2 YYEKEE come from the germline V gene (reference sequence). This CDR3 has 14 amino acids.

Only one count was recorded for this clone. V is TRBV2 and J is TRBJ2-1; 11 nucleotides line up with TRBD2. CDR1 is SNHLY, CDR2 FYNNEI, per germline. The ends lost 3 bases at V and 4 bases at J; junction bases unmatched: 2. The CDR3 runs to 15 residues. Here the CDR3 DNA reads TGTGCCAGCAGTGAGGGGACTAGCGGTTACAATGAGCAGTTCTTC. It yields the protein CASSEGTSGYNEQFF.

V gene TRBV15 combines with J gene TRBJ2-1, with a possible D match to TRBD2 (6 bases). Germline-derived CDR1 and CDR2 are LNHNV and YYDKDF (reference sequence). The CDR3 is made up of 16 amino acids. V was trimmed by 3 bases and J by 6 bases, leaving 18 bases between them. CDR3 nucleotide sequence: TGTGCCACCAGCAGGACGGGAGATAGTCGGGGCAATGAGCAGTTCTTC. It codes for CATSRTGDSRGNEQFF.

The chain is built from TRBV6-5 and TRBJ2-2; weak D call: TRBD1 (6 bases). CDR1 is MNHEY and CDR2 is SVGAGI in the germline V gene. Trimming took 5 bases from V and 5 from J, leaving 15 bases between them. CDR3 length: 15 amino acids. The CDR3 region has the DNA TGTGCCAGCAGTAGGGGCACTAGGGGGACCGGGGAGCTGTTTTTT. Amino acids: CASSRGTRGTGELFF.

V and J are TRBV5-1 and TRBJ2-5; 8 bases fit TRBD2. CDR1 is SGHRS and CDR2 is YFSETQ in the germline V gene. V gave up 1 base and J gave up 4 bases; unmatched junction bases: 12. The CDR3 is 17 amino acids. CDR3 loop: CASSLRRREGPRETQYF. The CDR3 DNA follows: TGCGCCAGCAGCTTGAGACGCCGGGAGGGCCCCCGAGAGACCCAGTACTTC.

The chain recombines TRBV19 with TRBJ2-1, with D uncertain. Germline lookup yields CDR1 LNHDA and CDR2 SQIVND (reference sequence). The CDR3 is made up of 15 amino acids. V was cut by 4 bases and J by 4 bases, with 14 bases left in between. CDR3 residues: CASSTLYGPYNEQFF. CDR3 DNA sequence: TGTGCCAGTAGTACCCTCTACGGTCCTTACAATGAGCAGTTCTTC. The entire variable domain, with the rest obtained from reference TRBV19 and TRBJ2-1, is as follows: DGGITQSPKYLFRKEGQNVTLSCEQNLNHDAMYWYRQDPGQGLRLIYYSQIVNDFQKGDIAEGYSVSREKKESFPLTVTSAQKNPTAFYLCASSTLYGPYNEQFFGPGTRLTVL.

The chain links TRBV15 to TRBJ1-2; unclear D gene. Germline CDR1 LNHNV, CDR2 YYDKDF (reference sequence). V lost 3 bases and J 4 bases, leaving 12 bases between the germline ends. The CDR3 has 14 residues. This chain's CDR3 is CATSSERSGYGYTF. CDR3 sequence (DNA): TGTGCCACCAGCAGCGAACGGAGTGGCTATGGCTACACCTTC. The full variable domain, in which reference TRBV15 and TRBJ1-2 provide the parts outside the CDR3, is DAMVIQNPRYQVTQFGKPVTLSCSQTLNHNVMYWYQQKSSQAPKLLFHYYDKDFNNEADTPDNFQSRRPNTSFCFLDIRSPGLGDTAMYLCATSSERSGYGYTFGSGTRLTVV.

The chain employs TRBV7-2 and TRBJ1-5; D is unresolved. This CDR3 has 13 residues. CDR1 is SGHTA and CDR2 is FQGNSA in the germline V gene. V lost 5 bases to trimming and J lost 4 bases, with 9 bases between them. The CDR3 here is CASSLQVNQPQHF. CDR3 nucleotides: TGTGCCAGCAGCCTTCAGGTAAATCAGCCCCAGCATTTT.

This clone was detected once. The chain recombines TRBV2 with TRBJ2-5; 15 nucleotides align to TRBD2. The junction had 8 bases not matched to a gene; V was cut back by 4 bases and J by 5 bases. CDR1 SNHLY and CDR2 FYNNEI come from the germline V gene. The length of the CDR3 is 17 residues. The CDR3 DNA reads TGTGCCAGCAGTGGAGGACTAGCGGGAGGGCCTGGGGAGACCCAGTACTTC. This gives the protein CASSGGLAGGPGETQYF. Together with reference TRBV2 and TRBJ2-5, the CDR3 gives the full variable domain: EPEVTQTPSHQVTQMGQEVILRCVPISNHLYFYWYRQILGQKVEFLVSFYNNEISEKSEIFDDQFSVERPDGSNFTLKIRSTKLEDSAMYFCASSGGLAGGPGETQYFGPGTRLLVL.

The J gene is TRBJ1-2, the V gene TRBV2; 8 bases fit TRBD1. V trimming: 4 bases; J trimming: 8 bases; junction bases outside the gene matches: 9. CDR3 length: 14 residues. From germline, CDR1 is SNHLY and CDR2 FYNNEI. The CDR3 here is CASSVQGAIGGYTF. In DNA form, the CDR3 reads TGTGCCAGCAGTGTCCAGGGGGCGATCGGAGGCTACACCTTC.

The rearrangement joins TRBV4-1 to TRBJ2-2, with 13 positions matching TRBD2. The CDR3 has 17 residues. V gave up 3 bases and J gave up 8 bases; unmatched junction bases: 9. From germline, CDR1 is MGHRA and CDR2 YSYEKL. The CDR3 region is CASSHRLAGGSGGELFF. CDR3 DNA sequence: TGCGCCAGCAGCCATCGACTAGCGGGAGGTTCGGGGGGGGAGCTGTTTTTT.

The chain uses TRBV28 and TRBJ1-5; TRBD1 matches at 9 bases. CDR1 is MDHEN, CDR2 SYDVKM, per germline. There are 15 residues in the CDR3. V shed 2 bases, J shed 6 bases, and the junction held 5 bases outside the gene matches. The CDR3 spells CASSLGTGGSQPQHF. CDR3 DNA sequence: TGTGCCAGCAGTTTAGGAACAGGGGGCAGTCAGCCCCAGCATTTT.

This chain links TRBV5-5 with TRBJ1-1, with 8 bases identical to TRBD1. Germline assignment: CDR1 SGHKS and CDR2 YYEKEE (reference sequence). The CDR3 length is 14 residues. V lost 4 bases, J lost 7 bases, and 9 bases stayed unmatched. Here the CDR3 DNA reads TGTGCCAGCAGCGTCGTGGTCGACAGGGGTGAAGCTTTCTTT. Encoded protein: CASSVVVDRGEAFF. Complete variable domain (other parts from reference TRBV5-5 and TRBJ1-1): DAGVTQSPTHLIKTRGQQVTLRCSPISGHKSVSWYQQVLGQGPQFIFQYYEKEERGRGNFPDRFSARQFPNYSSELNVNALLLGDSALYLCASSVVVDRGEAFFGQGTRLTVV.

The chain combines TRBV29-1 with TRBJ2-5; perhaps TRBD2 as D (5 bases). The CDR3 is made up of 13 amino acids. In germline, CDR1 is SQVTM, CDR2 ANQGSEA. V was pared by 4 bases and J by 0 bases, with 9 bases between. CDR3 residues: CSVGLSYQETQYF. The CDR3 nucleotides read TGCAGCGTTGGACTATCTTACCAAGAGACCCAGTACTTC.

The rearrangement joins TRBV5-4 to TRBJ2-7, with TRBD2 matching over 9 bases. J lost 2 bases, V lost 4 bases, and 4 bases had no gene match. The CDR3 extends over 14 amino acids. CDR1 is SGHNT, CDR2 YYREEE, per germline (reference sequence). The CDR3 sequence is CASSATSGTYEQYF. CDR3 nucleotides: TGTGCCAGCAGCGCGACTAGCGGAACCTACGAGCAGTACTTC.

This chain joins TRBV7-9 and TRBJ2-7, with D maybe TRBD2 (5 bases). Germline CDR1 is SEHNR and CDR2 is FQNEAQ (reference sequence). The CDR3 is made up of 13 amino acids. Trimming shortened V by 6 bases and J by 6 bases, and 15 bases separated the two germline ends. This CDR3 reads CASRSGRLSEQYF. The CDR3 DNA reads TGTGCCAGCAGAAGCGGACGGCTCAGCGAGCAGTACTTC.

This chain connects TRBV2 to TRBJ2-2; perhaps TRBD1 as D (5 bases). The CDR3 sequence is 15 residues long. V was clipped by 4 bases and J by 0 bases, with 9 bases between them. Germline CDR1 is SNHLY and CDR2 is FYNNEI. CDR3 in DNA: TGTGCCAGCAGTGGCAGGGTTACGAACACCGGGGAGCTGTTTTTT. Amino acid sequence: CASSGRVTNTGELFF.

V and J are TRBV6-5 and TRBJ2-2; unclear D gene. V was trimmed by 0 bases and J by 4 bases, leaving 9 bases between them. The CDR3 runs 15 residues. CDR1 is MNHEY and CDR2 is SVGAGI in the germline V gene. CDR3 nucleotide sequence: TGTGCCAGCAGTTACTCGGCGGTCCTCACCGGGGAGCTGTTTTTT. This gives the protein CASSYSAVLTGELFF.

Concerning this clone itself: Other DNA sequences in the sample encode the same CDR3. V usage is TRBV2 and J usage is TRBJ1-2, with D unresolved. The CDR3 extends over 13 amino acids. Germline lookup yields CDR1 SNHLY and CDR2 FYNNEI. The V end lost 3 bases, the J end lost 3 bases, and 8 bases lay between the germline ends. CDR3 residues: CASSENRDYGYTF. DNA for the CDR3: TGTGCCAGCAGTGAGAACAGAGACTATGGCTACACCTTC.

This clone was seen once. DNA for the CDR3: TGCGCCAGCAGCTTGGAGACGGGCCGGACAAGCACAGATACGCAGTATTTT. Protein sequence: CASSLETGRTSTDTQYF. This chain uses TRBV5-1 with TRBJ2-3; possibly TRBD1 for D (5 bases). Germline V lookup: CDR1 SGHRS, CDR2 YFSETQ. V was pared by 0 bases and J by 0 bases, with 14 bases between. This CDR3 has 17 amino acids.